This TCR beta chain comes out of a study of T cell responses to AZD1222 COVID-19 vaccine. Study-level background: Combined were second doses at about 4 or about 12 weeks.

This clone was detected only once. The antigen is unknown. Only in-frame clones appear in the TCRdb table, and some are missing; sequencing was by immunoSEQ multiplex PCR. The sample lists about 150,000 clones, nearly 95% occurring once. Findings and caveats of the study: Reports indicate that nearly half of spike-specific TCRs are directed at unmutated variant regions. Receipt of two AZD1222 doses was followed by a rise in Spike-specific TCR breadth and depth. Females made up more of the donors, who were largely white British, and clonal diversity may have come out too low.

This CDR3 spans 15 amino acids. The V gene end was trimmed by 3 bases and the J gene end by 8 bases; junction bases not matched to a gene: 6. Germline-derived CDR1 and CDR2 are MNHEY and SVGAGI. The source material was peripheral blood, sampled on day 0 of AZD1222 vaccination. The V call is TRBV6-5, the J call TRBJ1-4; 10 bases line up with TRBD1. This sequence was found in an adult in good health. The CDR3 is CASSYTGTGEEKLFF. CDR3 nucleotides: TGTGCCAGCAGTTATACCGGGACAGGGGAAGAAAAACTGTTTTTT.